This TCR beta chain stems from a study of cytomegalovirus exposure and HLA in healthy donors. It was with 60 Vbeta and 13 Jbeta primers that the PCR ran. Produced via immunoSEQ multiplex PCR; TCRdb's table is partial and in-frame only. The data show 110,000 to 150,000 clones, about 85% seen once. The CDR3 has 13 residues. Looked up from germline, CDR1 is GTSNPN and CDR2 is SVGIG (reference sequence). Trimming pared 0 bases from V and 5 bases from J, leaving 10 bases between. The sequenced material came from PBMCs. The receptor comes from a female donor in good health and CMV-seronegative. The chain couples TRBV30 to TRBJ2-5, with D possibly TRBD1 on 6 matching bases. CDR3 in amino acids: CAWSVMGAETQYF. CDR3 in DNA: TGTGCCTGGAGTGTAATGGGGGCGGAGACCCAGTACTTC.